The present entry profiles one T cell receptor beta chain with its context. Its antigen is unknown. This entry comes from a study of T cell responses to AZD1222 COVID-19 vaccine. Whole-study findings and limits: Repertoire sampling happened only post peak T cell response. White British people made up most donors, females outnumbered males, and clonal diversity was possibly underestimated. Rises in breadth and depth of Spike-specific TCRs came after two AZD1222 doses.

Trimming took 3 bases from V and 2 from J, leaving 13 bases between them. Germline V gene data show CDR1 as LNHNV and CDR2 as YYDKDF (reference sequence). The CDR3 covers 15 residues. Assay: immunoSEQ multiplex PCR; the TCRdb copy retains only in-frame clones and omits some. The data show roughly 70,000 clones, approximately 90% seen once. The TCR was taken from an adult in good health. This chain connects TRBV15 to TRBJ1-1; possible D gene TRBD1, 5 bases. Sequenced material: peripheral blood, taken on day 0 of AZD1222 vaccination. The CDR3 region has the DNA TGTGCCACCAGCAGTCTAGGGGTTTTTAACACTGAAGCTTTCTTT. Its protein is CATSSLGVFNTEAFF.